This TCR beta chain was observed in a study of cytomegalovirus exposure and HLA in healthy donors. As to this clone: Its antigen is still unknown.

Vbeta (60) and Jbeta (13) primers were used in the PCR. Here immunoSEQ multiplex PCR was the method, and the copy in TCRdb shows in-frame clones only, minus some. The sample lists roughly 190,000 clones, 60% to 80% seen once, with less than 4% in the top ten. The CDR3 length is 17 residues. Germline lookup yields CDR1 ENHRY and CDR2 SYGVKD. V lost 4 bases and J lost 5; bases outside the gene matches: 16. The study's findings and limits: Among the CMV-associated chains, three were confirmed in vitro as specific for CMV antigens. In a later analysis, TCR beta V- and J-gene trimming was associated with a missense DCLRE1C variant. Immune exposure information comprised only CMV serostatus.

The chain couples TRBV10-3 to TRBJ2-7, with 8 bases aligning to TRBD1. Material: PBMCs. The sequence derives from a woman aged 25 to 39 in good health and CMV-seropositive. The CDR3 here is CAISGGAGGTSSDEQYF. The DNA for the CDR3 is TGTGCCATCAGTGGCGGGGCAGGGGGCACGTCGTCGGACGAGCAGTACTTC.